This T cell receptor beta chain originates from a study of OX40 agonist ivuxolimab in advanced cancers. Study-level findings and limits: The average count of expanded clones was higher among CD8+ T cells than among CD4+.

As to this clone: The antigen is not known.

The CDR3 covers 15 residues. Trimming took 5 bases from V and 0 from J, leaving 10 bases between them. Germline CDR1 reads MDHEN; CDR2 reads SYDVKM. Sequencing used immunoSEQ multiplex PCR; TCRdb keeps in-frame clones, though not all of them. The table has about 75,000 clones, roughly 84% seen once. Sequencing was performed on CD4+ or CD8+ T cells sorted from blood, taken in a trial of the OX40 agonist ivuxolimab. V usage is TRBV28 and J usage is TRBJ1-4; D not resolved. The clonotype comes from an adult with an advanced solid tumor such as melanoma, head and neck, liver or kidney cancer. CDR3 protein: CASSVGMATNEKLFF. The CDR3 DNA sequence: TGTGCCAGCAGTGTCGGGATGGCAACTAATGAAAAACTGTTTTTT. Combining the CDR3 with reference TRBV28 and TRBJ1-4 gives the whole variable domain DVKVTQSSRYLVKRTGEKVFLECVQDMDHENMFWYRQDPGLGLRLIYFSYDVKMKEKGDIPEGYSVSREKKERFSLILESASTNQTSMYLCASSVGMATNEKLFFGSGTQLSVL.